This is a list of T cell receptor beta chains from one sample in a study of blood T cell repertoires in COVID-19. Profiled with immunoSEQ multiplex PCR; TCRdb holds only in-frame clones, not every one. The table includes 360,000 or so clones, 80% to 85% detected once. Sequencing was performed on PBMCs or T cells enriched from blood (not recorded which). The receptor source for this set is a woman aged 45-60 years who had recovered from COVID-19. CDR3s include the opening cysteine and the closing phenylalanine or tryptophan. D genes are given only for firm matches. Expanded clones are given a class, and other clones once, few, many or no size at all.

v_call	clone_size	d_call	cdr3_length	cdr3_aa
TRBV25-1	-	-	14	CASSRRSTNEKLFF
TRBV3-1/TRBV3-2	-	TRBD2	15	CASSQGGLAINEQFF
TRBV30	few	TRBD1	16	CAWSQGQGSFGQPQHF
TRBV2	-	TRBD1	13	CASSGQAPETQYF
TRBV29-1	-	-	13	CSVGARGGIGYTF
TRBV2	-	-	15	CASSETRVLNYGYTF
TRBV5-6	once	TRBD1	17	CASSLFGQGAGANVLTF
TRBV19	-	-	15	CASSFSWTAHQGYTF
TRBV7-2	-	-	13	CASSPQRAGELFF
TRBV12-3/TRBV12-4	-	-	11	CASRTGYSAFF
TRBV3-1/TRBV3-2	-	TRBD1	15	CAPCPDREFSGELFF
TRBV5-1	-	-	18	CASSYTGTGLAGTDTQYF
TRBV7-2	-	-	15	CASSLRPGANQPQHF
TRBV4-3	once	-	15	CASSQDQVYNSPLHF
TRBV5-1	-	TRBD1	12	CASGTENTEAFF
TRBV18	few	TRBD1	15	CASSPGQGFNYGYTF
TRBV28	few	-	15	CASSLWELVDDGYTF
TRBV5-1	-	-	15	CASSLLTGEQETQYF
TRBV5-1	-	-	13	CASSPSGDTEAFF
TRBV5-1	-	TRBD2	15	CASSFSGDSYNEQFF
TRBV2	-	TRBD1	14	CASTSGTGGTEAFF
TRBV6-4	-	-	13	CASSDSGRGEAFF
TRBV5-6	-	TRBD2	17	CASSSFGLAGGPGELFF
TRBV19	-	-	15	CASLERQRGNTEAFF
TRBV6-5	-	TRBD1	14	CASRRPGTAYEQYF
TRBV7-8	-	TRBD2	15	CASSSTSGGGYEQYF
TRBV4-2	-	TRBD2	19	CASSQGLAGGYANTGELFF
TRBV12-1	-	-	9	CASSNGVGF
TRBV11-3	-	TRBD2	17	CASSPLLAGGITDTQYF
TRBV11-3	few	TRBD1	14	CASSRDRGHYEQYF
TRBV28	-	TRBD1	15	CASSSRGSYNSPLHF
TRBV28	-	TRBD1	15	CASITTGTGVDEQYF
TRBV7-2	-	-	13	CASKQGNTDTQYF
TRBV7-9	-	-	15	CASSRLRSRGEKLFF
TRBV19	many	TRBD1	14	CASSYRGRIGGYTF
TRBV7-2	-	-	14	CASREQGLRGELFF
TRBV30	-	-	13	CAWSGGSQETQYF
TRBV5-1	few	TRBD1	13	CASSLQGYTEAFF
TRBV7-9	-	-	14	CASGLQVMNTEAFF
TRBV9	-	-	12	CASSISNYGYTF
TRBV28	-	TRBD1	15	CASSTGQGVSYEQYF
TRBV6-5	-	TRBD1	16	CASSYPGQTNTGELFF
TRBV10-3	-	-	15	CAISEGTGKSTEAFF
TRBV7-9	-	-	16	CASSPPGGFLGYGYTF
TRBV7-2	once	TRBD2	16	CASSLAHQRGADTQYF
TRBV10-3	-	-	17	CAISGPGGVSLRDTQYF
TRBV7-6	-	-	14	CASSLAGANTEAFF
TRBV7-2	-	TRBD2	15	CASSSLAGGPLEQFF
TRBV7-2	few	TRBD2	16	CASTPTSGSSYNEQFF
TRBV19	-	TRBD2	15	CASTESGRLNNEQFF
TRBV6-1	-	-	13	CASSEQGSYGYTF
TRBV3-1/TRBV3-2	-	-	14	CASSLTVRPNEQFF
TRBV6-4	-	TRBD1	15	CASSETGRNTGELFF
TRBV21-1	-	-	16	CASSPGDGTGGLKGNF
TRBV6-2/TRBV6-3	-	TRBD1	15	CASSPGQGITGELFF